This TCR beta chain was profiled in a study of cytomegalovirus exposure and HLA in healthy donors. Primers for the PCR totalled 60 Vbeta and 13 Jbeta. Only in-frame clones appear in the TCRdb table, and some are missing; sequencing was by immunoSEQ multiplex PCR. The sample contains fewer than 150,000 clones, approximately 75% of which appear only once. CDR3 length: 16 residues. Looked up from germline, CDR1 is SGHRS and CDR2 is YFSETQ. Trimming stripped 0 bases from V and 0 bases from J, with 13 bases between. Sequencing was performed on PBMCs. The chain employs TRBV5-1 and TRBJ2-7; D is uncertain. The TCR comes from a man aged 45-65 years in good health and CMV-seropositive. The CDR3 is CASSLVGTHSSYEQYF. The CDR3 DNA sequence: TGCGCCAGCAGCTTGGTCGGAACGCACAGCTCCTACGAGCAGTACTTC.